The 25 T cell receptor beta chains in this list originate from one sample, sequenced in a study of CD8+ T cells in alopecia areata. Indicated treatment: oral pan-JAK inhibitor, 5-10 mg twice daily. In each case, RNA was isolated and then reverse transcribed into cDNA as the sequencing template. The table came from immunoSEQ multiplex PCR; TCRdb's copy has only in-frame clones and leaves some out. The sample has around 120,000 clones, 50% to 75% seen once; the top ten hold 30%. The material was CD8+ T cells sorted from blood, obtained at week 4, from a patient treated with tofacitinib. The receptors were gathered from a human donor with alopecia areata.

This clone was counted a few times. V gene TRBV7-9 combines with J gene TRBJ1-2; D possibly corresponds to TRBD1 (6 bases). V lost 1 base and J lost 3, with 12 bases in between. The CDR3 sequence is 15 residues long. Looked up from germline, CDR1 is SEHNR and CDR2 is FQNEAQ (reference sequence). CDR3 in DNA: TGTGCCAGCAGCTTAGGCGCCAACAGGGACTATGGCTACACCTTC. This gives the protein CASSLGANRDYGYTF. Full variable domain (outside the CDR3, taken from reference TRBV7-9 and TRBJ1-2): DTGVSQNPRHKITKRGQNVTFRCDPISEHNRLYWYRQTLGQGPEFLTYFQNEAQLEKSRLLSDRFSAERPKGSFSTLEIQRTEQGDSAMYLCASSLGANRDYGYTFGSGTRLTVV.

V usage is TRBV9 and J usage is TRBJ2-3; 8 bases are shared with TRBD1. The junction had 5 bases not matched to a gene; V was cut back by 3 bases and J by 2 bases. This CDR3 contains 15 residues. In germline, CDR1 is SGDLS, CDR2 YYNGEE. The CDR3 sequence is CASSAQGQVTDTQYF. The CDR3 DNA reads TGTGCCAGCAGCGCTCAGGGACAGGTCACAGATACGCAGTATTTT.

The V gene is TRBV2, the J gene TRBJ1-4; no firm D call. The CDR3 sequence is 15 residues long. Per the germline V gene, CDR1 is SNHLY and CDR2 is FYNNEI. V was trimmed by 0 bases and J by 0 bases, leaving 5 bases between them. This CDR3 reads CASSEALATNEKLFF. DNA for the CDR3: TGTGCCAGCAGTGAAGCGCTTGCAACTAATGAAAAACTGTTTTTT.

This clone was counted between two and nine times. The chain carries TRBV29-1 and TRBJ1-1; no clear D gene. The ends were cut back, 7 bases at V and 1 base at J, with 10 bases in the middle. Germline V gene sequence: CDR1 SQVTM, CDR2 ANQGSEA. The CDR3 covers 12 residues. CDR3 in amino acids: CSGRTQNTEAFF. In DNA, the CDR3 is TGCAGCGGCCGAACACAGAACACTGAAGCTTTCTTT.

This clone was observed a handful of times. The chain recombines TRBV29-1 with TRBJ2-1; D perhaps matches TRBD2 (5 bases). CDR3 size: 14 residues. V lost 3 bases to trimming and J lost 0 bases, with 9 bases between them. The V gene's germline CDR1 is SQVTM and CDR2 ANQGSEA. CDR3: CSVDGERSYNEQFF. In DNA, the CDR3 is TGCAGCGTTGATGGGGAGCGCTCCTACAATGAGCAGTTCTTC.

The chain carries TRBV28 and TRBJ2-3; no clear D. The CDR3 length is 11 residues. The V and J ends lost 5 bases and 10 bases respectively, with 10 bases between them. The germline V gene encodes CDR1 MDHEN and CDR2 SYDVKM. The CDR3 nucleotides read TGTGCCAGCAGTCGCGCGGCGGCGCAGTATTTT. It specifies CASSRAAAQYF.

The DNA of the CDR3 is TGCAGCGTTGAAGGGGGAATGGAGACCCAGTACTTC. Its protein product is CSVEGGMETQYF. The chain has TRBV29-1 and TRBJ2-5; no firm D call. Germline CDR1 SQVTM, CDR2 ANQGSEA. The length of the CDR3 is 12 residues. V shed 1 base and J shed 5 bases, with 8 bases lying between them.

This clone was picked up a small number of times. This chain links TRBV6-5 with TRBJ2-1; 7 nucleotides match TRBD2. The CDR3 runs to 14 residues. Trimming cost V 6 bases and J 2 bases; bases outside gene matches: 4. Germline V CDR1 and CDR2: MNHEY, SVGAGI. CDR3 region: CASRPSGAYNEQFF. The DNA of the CDR3 is TGTGCCAGCAGGCCGAGCGGGGCCTACAATGAGCAGTTCTTC.

This clone was picked up a small number of times. The chain combines TRBV7-2 with TRBJ1-4; no reliable D call. The V end was cut by 5 bases, the J end by 7 bases, with 14 bases between. Germline V CDR1 and CDR2: SGHTA, FQGNSA. The length of the CDR3 is 14 residues. This CDR3 reads CASSQGPLVEKLFF. The CDR3 DNA reads TGTGCCAGCAGCCAAGGTCCTTTGGTTGAAAAACTGTTTTTT.

Worth noting for this clone: Germline and junction disagree at one end, which may indicate a read error. The CDR3 is CSVEGGREAFF. The CDR3 DNA sequence: TGCAGCGTGGAAGGGGGGAGGGAAGCTTTCTTT. The rearrangement uses TRBV29-1 and TRBJ1-1, with a possible D match to TRBD1 (6 bases). Per germline, CDR1 SQVTM and CDR2 ANQGSEA. CDR3 length: 11 amino acids. Variable domain in full (rest from reference TRBV29-1 and TRBJ1-1): SAVISQKPSRDICQRGTSLTIQCQVDSQVTMMFWYRQQPGQSLTLIATANQGSEATYESGFVIDKFPISRPNLTFSTLTVSNMSPEDSSIYLCSVEGGREAFFGQGTRLTVV.

V gene TRBV15 combines with J gene TRBJ2-5; 7 bases agree with TRBD2. V lost 5 bases to trimming and J lost 3 bases; unmatched junction nucleotides: 3. Germline V CDR1 and CDR2: LNHNV, YYDKDF (reference sequence). The CDR3 covers 13 residues. The CDR3 here is CATSEREKETQYF. As DNA, the CDR3 is TGTGCCACCAGCGAGCGGGAAAAAGAGACCCAGTACTTC.

The rearrangement links TRBV7-9 to TRBJ1-1; D remains unclear. V lost 10 bases and J 5 bases, leaving 20 bases between the germline ends. Germline lookup yields CDR1 SEHNR and CDR2 FQNEAQ (reference sequence). The CDR3 runs to 14 residues. In DNA form, the CDR3 reads TGTGCCATCCGGATATCCCTTGAGGATACTGAAGCTTTCTTT. Its protein is CAIRISLEDTEAFF.

V gene TRBV9 combines with J gene TRBJ1-1; D is ambiguous. The CDR3 runs to 14 residues. V was shortened by 4 bases and J by 3 bases, with 13 bases between the two germline ends. Per germline, CDR1 SGDLS and CDR2 YYNGEE. The CDR3 sequence: CASSSRPVDTEAFF. CDR3 in DNA: TGTGCCAGCAGCTCCCGGCCGGTTGACACTGAAGCTTTCTTT.

The chain combines TRBV30 with TRBJ1-5; 8 positions match TRBD1. V shed 1 base, J shed 7 bases, and the junction held 6 bases outside the gene matches. The CDR3 spans 14 residues. Germline values: CDR1 GTSNPN, CDR2 SVGIG (reference sequence). The CDR3 reads CAWSGTGRDQPQHF. The CDR3 DNA is TGTGCCTGGAGTGGGACAGGGCGAGACCAGCCCCAGCATTTT.

J is TRBJ2-3 and V is TRBV7-2; perhaps TRBD1 as D (5 bases). Germline V gene data show CDR1 as SGHTA and CDR2 as FQGNSA. V lost 8 bases and J lost 1, with 16 bases in between. This CDR3 has 15 residues. The CDR3 is CASRPSLGGTDTQYF. Here the CDR3 DNA reads TGTGCCAGCCGCCCCTCTCTAGGGGGCACAGATACGCAGTATTTT.

This chain links TRBV5-6 with TRBJ1-1; no clear D gene. The germline CDR1 and CDR2 sequences are SGHDT and YYEEEE. There are 12 residues in the CDR3. V lost 0 bases, J lost 6 bases, and 6 bases lay in between. The CDR3 loop is CASSLVSSEAFF. The CDR3 coding sequence is TGTGCCAGCAGCTTGGTGTCCTCTGAAGCTTTCTTT.

A remark on this clone: The sample contains more than one DNA sequence encoding this CDR3. This chain connects TRBV27 to TRBJ2-5; perhaps TRBD2 as D (7 bases). Germline V CDR1 and CDR2: MNHEY, SMNVEV (reference sequence). The length of the CDR3 is 14 residues. Trimming took off 2 bases at V and 5 bases at J, with 12 bases between the two ends. CDR3 protein: CASSLLGGGETQYF. Here the CDR3 DNA reads TGTGCCAGCAGTTTACTAGGGGGGGGTGAGACCCAGTACTTC.

The genes are TRBV5-6 and TRBJ2-4, with D possibly TRBD2 on 5 matching bases. The CDR3 runs 14 residues. Between the trimmed V and J ends, which lost 5 bases and 6 bases, there was a span of 15 bases. Germline assignment: CDR1 SGHDT and CDR2 YYEEEE. The CDR3 DNA reads as TGTGCCAGCAGTCCCCGGGAAGGCAGAAACATTCAGTACTTC. It codes for CASSPREGRNIQYF. The full variable domain, in which reference TRBV5-6 and TRBJ2-4 provide the parts outside the CDR3, is DAGVTQSPTHLIKTRGQQVTLRCSPKSGHDTVSWYQQALGQGPQFIFQYYEEEERQRGNFPDRFSGHQFPNYSSELNVNALLLGDSALYLCASSPREGRNIQYFGAGTRLSVL.

The chain carries TRBV7-8 and TRBJ1-2, with D unresolved. This CDR3 has 14 residues. Germline CDR1 and CDR2: SGHVS and FQNEAQ. The germline V and J ends were trimmed by 7 bases and 5 bases, with 17 bases remaining between them. CDR3 sequence reads: CASKPPRRGYGYTF. The CDR3, as DNA: TGTGCCAGCAAGCCCCCCCGCCGCGGGTATGGCTACACCTTC.

This clone turned up a few times. The V gene is TRBV9, the J gene TRBJ2-3; the match to TRBD2 covers 8 bases. The germline CDR1 and CDR2 sequences are SGDLS and YYNGEE. CDR3 length: 16 residues. Trimming cost V 0 bases and J 2 bases; bases outside gene matches: 5. CDR3 region: CASSVAGGLYTDTQYF. As DNA, the CDR3 is TGTGCCAGCAGCGTAGCGGGGGGGCTCTACACAGATACGCAGTATTTT.

The V and J genes are TRBV30 and TRBJ1-2, with 7 bases aligning to TRBD1. This CDR3 is 12 amino acids long. Germline assignment: CDR1 GTSNPN and CDR2 SVGIG (reference sequence). The V gene end was trimmed by 4 bases and the J gene end by 7 bases; junction bases not matched to a gene: 6. The CDR3 loop reads CAWMRDSVGYTF. The CDR3, as DNA: TGTGCCTGGATGAGGGACAGTGTTGGCTACACCTTC.

In this sample, this clone turned up once. V is TRBV30 and J is TRBJ2-3; the match to TRBD2 covers 7 bases. Looked up from germline, CDR1 is GTSNPN and CDR2 is SVGIG (reference sequence). The V and J ends lost 0 bases and 5 bases, in that order; junction bases with no gene match: 2. The CDR3 loop spans 13 amino acids. The CDR3 DNA reads as TGTGCCTGGAGTGTTCTAGCGGAAGATACGCAGTATTTT. Its protein is CAWSVLAEDTQYF.

This chain connects TRBV30 to TRBJ2-3; the D gene is possibly TRBD1 (5 bases). The CDR3 runs 13 residues. Deletions cut 4 bases from V and 4 bases from J, with 12 bases between. From germline, CDR1 is GTSNPN and CDR2 SVGIG (reference sequence). The CDR3 region is CAWTGNRADTQYF. In nucleotides, the CDR3 is TGTGCCTGGACAGGGAATCGGGCAGATACGCAGTATTTT. The full variable domain, with the rest looked up from reference TRBV30 and TRBJ2-3, is SQTIHQWPATLVQPVGSPLSLECTVEGTSNPNLYWYRQAAGRGLQLLFYSVGIGQISSEVPQNLSASRPQDRQFILSSKKLLLSDSGFYLCAWTGNRADTQYFGPGTRLTVL.

This clone showed up just once. This chain links TRBV18 with TRBJ1-5, with 8 bases fitting TRBD1. Germline CDR1 reads KGHSH; CDR2 reads LQKENI. The CDR3 consists of 15 residues. V trimming: 3 bases; J trimming: 2 bases; junction bases outside the gene matches: 3. DNA for the CDR3: TGTGCCAGCTCACCTCCGGGACAGGGCAATCAGCCCCAGCATTTT. Protein sequence: CASSPPGQGNQPQHF.

Here the CDR3 reads CASSLSGPSSYEQYF. CDR3 nucleotides: TGTGCCAGCAGCTTATCAGGCCCCAGCTCCTACGAGCAGTACTTC. The V call is TRBV7-6, the J call TRBJ2-7; the D is unclear. CDR3 length: 15 residues. The V gene's germline CDR1 is SGHVS and CDR2 FNYEAQ. With 2 bases removed from V and 0 bases from J, the gap between germline ends came to 11 bases.